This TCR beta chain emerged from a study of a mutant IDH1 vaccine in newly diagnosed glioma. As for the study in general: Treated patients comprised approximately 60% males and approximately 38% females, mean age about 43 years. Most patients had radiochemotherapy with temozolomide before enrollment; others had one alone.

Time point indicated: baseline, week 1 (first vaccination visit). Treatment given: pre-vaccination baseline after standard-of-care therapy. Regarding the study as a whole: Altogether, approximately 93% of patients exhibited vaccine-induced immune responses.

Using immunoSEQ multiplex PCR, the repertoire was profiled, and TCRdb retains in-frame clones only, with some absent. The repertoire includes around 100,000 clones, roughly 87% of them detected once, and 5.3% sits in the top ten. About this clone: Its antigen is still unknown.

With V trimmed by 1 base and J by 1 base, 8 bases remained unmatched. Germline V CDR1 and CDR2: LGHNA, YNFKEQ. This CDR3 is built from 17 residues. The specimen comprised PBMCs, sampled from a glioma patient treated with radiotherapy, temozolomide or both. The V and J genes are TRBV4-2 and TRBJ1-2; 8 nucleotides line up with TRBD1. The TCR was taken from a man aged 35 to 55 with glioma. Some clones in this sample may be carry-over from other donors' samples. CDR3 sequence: CASSQATGQAINYGYTF. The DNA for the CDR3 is TGTGCCAGCAGCCAAGCCACGGGACAGGCGATTAACTATGGCTACACCTTC.